Listed here are 22 T cell receptor beta chains from one sample, sequenced in a study of T cell responses to AZD1222 COVID-19 vaccine. Using immunoSEQ multiplex PCR, the repertoire was profiled, and TCRdb retains in-frame clones only, with some absent. The table records 140,000 or so clones, roughly 88% of them present only once. The source was peripheral blood, collected on day 0 of AZD1222 vaccination. The receptors here all came from an adult in good health.

This chain uses TRBV5-4 with TRBJ1-3; TRBD1 might be the D (5 bases). V lost 9 bases and J 4 bases, leaving 17 bases between the germline ends. Germline V gene data show CDR1 as SGHNT and CDR2 as YYREEE (reference sequence). The CDR3 length is 14 residues. The CDR3 protein is CATMTDYGGNTIYF. CDR3 in DNA: TGTGCCACTATGACAGATTACGGGGGAAACACCATATATTTT.

The gene calls are TRBV27 and TRBJ2-1; 9 bases map to TRBD2. V shed 8 bases and J 3 bases; nucleotides not matched to a gene: 8. Germline V gene data show CDR1 as MNHEY and CDR2 as SMNVEV (reference sequence). The CDR3 runs 15 residues. The CDR3 nucleotides are TGTGCCAGCCAGGGGCGGGAGGGCCTCTACAATGAGCAGTTCTTC. Amino acid sequence: CASQGREGLYNEQFF.

The chain is built from TRBV4-1 and TRBJ1-1; D unclear. This CDR3 spans 14 amino acids. CDR1 and CDR2 (germline): MGHRA, YSYEKL. V was cut by 1 base and J by 1 base, with 7 bases left in between. The CDR3 spells CASSQAPGNTEAFF. The DNA of the CDR3 is TGCGCCAGCAGCCAAGCCCCAGGGAACACTGAAGCTTTCTTT.

Of note for this clone: The sample contains more than one DNA sequence encoding this CDR3. The chain combines TRBV29-1 with TRBJ2-7; D perhaps matches TRBD2 (6 bases). This CDR3 comprises 12 residues. The germline V gene encodes CDR1 SQVTM and CDR2 ANQGSEA. V gave up 4 bases and J gave up 2 bases, with 9 bases separating them. The DNA for the CDR3 is TGCAGCGTTGCGGAGGGAACCTACGAGCAGTACTTC. Protein: CSVAEGTYEQYF.

This chain uses TRBV19 with TRBJ2-5; the match to TRBD1 covers 7 bases. V gave up 3 bases and J gave up 1 base; unmatched junction bases: 8. Per germline, CDR1 LNHDA and CDR2 SQIVND (reference sequence). The CDR3 has 16 amino acids. The CDR3 region has the DNA TGTGCCAGTAGTATTGGGAACAGGGGAGTCCAAGAGACCCAGTACTTC. As protein: CASSIGNRGVQETQYF.

V and J are TRBV6-2 or TRBV6-3 and TRBJ2-5; the match to TRBD2 covers 7 bases. The germline V gene has CDR1 MNHEY and CDR2 SVGEGT. The CDR3 runs 13 residues. The V gene end was trimmed by 5 bases and the J gene end by 3 bases; junction bases not matched to a gene: 3. As DNA, the CDR3 is TGTGCCAGCAGTCGACTAGCAGAAGAGACCCAGTACTTC. Its translation is CASSRLAEETQYF.

The DNA for the CDR3 is TGTGCCAGCAGACAGAGCACTCTCTACGAGCAGTACTTC. It is translated as CASRQSTLYEQYF. The chain is built from TRBV3-1 (or the pseudogene TRBV3-2) and TRBJ2-7; D ambiguous. The CDR3 covers 13 residues. Germline V gene data show CDR1 as LGHDT and CDR2 as YNNKEL (reference sequence). V was shortened by 6 bases and J by 3 bases, with 12 bases between the two germline ends.

The chain is built from TRBV30 and TRBJ1-1, with TRBD1 as a possible D gene (6 bases). V was trimmed by 4 bases and J by 2 bases, leaving 11 bases between them. The CDR3 has 13 residues. From germline, CDR1 is GTSNPN and CDR2 SVGIG (reference sequence). The CDR3 sequence: CAWIQGTNTEAFF. DNA for the CDR3: TGTGCCTGGATACAGGGAACTAACACTGAAGCTTTCTTT.

This chain connects TRBV5-1 to TRBJ1-1; D not resolved. CDR3 size: 14 residues. From germline, CDR1 is SGHRS and CDR2 YFSETQ. The V gene lost 4 bases and the J gene lost 7 bases, with 17 bases spanning the gap. The chain's CDR3 is CASSVQTPGSEAFF. CDR3 in DNA: TGCGCCAGCAGCGTACAGACCCCCGGGAGTGAAGCTTTCTTT.

V and J are TRBV29-1 and TRBJ2-1; the match to TRBD2 covers 12 bases. Germline V gene sequence: CDR1 SQVTM, CDR2 ANQGSEA. This CDR3 spans 16 amino acids. J lost 7 bases, V lost 1 base, and 8 bases had no gene match. The CDR3 loop reads CSVEVDGLAGRNEQFF. The CDR3 DNA reads as TGCAGCGTTGAAGTAGATGGACTAGCGGGACGGAATGAGCAGTTCTTC.

The V and J genes are TRBV11-3 and TRBJ2-7, with D perhaps TRBD1 (5 bases). This CDR3 spans 16 amino acids. Germline V gene data show CDR1 as SGHNT and CDR2 as YENEEA. Trimming left V 2 bases short and J 3 bases short, with 17 bases between. The CDR3 reads CASSLYPGKAHYEQYF. As DNA, the CDR3 is TGTGCCAGCAGCTTATACCCAGGGAAAGCCCACTACGAGCAGTACTTC.

The rearrangement joins TRBV4-3 to TRBJ2-7; 12 nucleotides agree with TRBD2. The V gene end was trimmed by 0 bases and the J gene end by 4 bases; junction bases not matched to a gene: 7. Per germline, CDR1 LGHNA and CDR2 YSLEER. CDR3 size: 17 residues. The CDR3 sequence is CASSQDRMGLAGYEQYF. The CDR3, as DNA: TGCGCCAGCAGCCAAGATCGCATGGGACTAGCGGGTTACGAGCAGTACTTC.

The V gene is TRBV7-9, the J gene TRBJ2-1; D possibly corresponds to TRBD2 (6 bases). There are 15 residues in the CDR3. Trimming took 1 base from V and 6 from J, leaving 13 bases between them. The germline CDR1 and CDR2 sequences are SEHNR and FQNEAQ (reference sequence). The DNA for the CDR3 is TGTGCCAGCAGCTTAGTGCTAGCGTTTCCCAATGAGCAGTTCTTC. Its translation: CASSLVLAFPNEQFF. Together with reference TRBV7-9 and TRBJ2-1, the CDR3 gives the full variable domain: DTGVSQNPRHKITKRGQNVTFRCDPISEHNRLYWYRQTLGQGPEFLTYFQNEAQLEKSRLLSDRFSAERPKGSFSTLEIQRTEQGDSAMYLCASSLVLAFPNEQFFGPGTRLTVL.

The chain joins TRBV7-8 to TRBJ2-7; D uncertain. With 5 bases removed from V and 2 bases from J, the gap between germline ends came to 16 bases. The CDR3 totals 15 residues. Germline loops: CDR1 SGHVS, CDR2 FQNEAQ. The CDR3 is CASSARSPGPYEQYF. The CDR3 nucleotides read TGTGCCAGCAGCGCCAGAAGTCCGGGCCCCTACGAGCAGTACTTC.

The rearrangement links TRBV7-9 to TRBJ1-2; D may be TRBD1 (5 bases). The CDR3 is 14 residues long. The V end was cut by 5 bases, the J end by 0 bases, with 10 bases between. CDR1 and CDR2 from the germline V gene are SEHNR and FQNEAQ (reference sequence). Written as DNA, the CDR3 is TGTGCCAGCAGCGCTCAGGGATCTAACTATGGCTACACCTTC. The encoded protein is CASSAQGSNYGYTF. Supplemented by reference TRBV7-9 and TRBJ1-2, the full variable domain reads DTGVSQNPRHKITKRGQNVTFRCDPISEHNRLYWYRQTLGQGPEFLTYFQNEAQLEKSRLLSDRFSAERPKGSFSTLEIQRTEQGDSAMYLCASSAQGSNYGYTFGSGTRLTVV.

V gene TRBV19 combines with J gene TRBJ2-1; D call uncertain. CDR1 is LNHDA and CDR2 is SQIVND in the germline V gene (reference sequence). Trimming removed 3 bases at V and 5 bases at J, with 11 bases between. The CDR3 is made up of 14 amino acids. CDR3 DNA sequence: TGTGCCAGTAGTATCTCTCTAGGAGACAATGAGCAGTTCTTC. It encodes CASSISLGDNEQFF.

The CDR3 spells CASSFRGDTYEQYF. The DNA for the CDR3 is TGTGCCAGCAGTTTTCGCGGTGACACCTACGAGCAGTACTTC. The gene calls are TRBV28 and TRBJ2-7; D gene ambiguous. Germline CDR1 is MDHEN and CDR2 is SYDVKM. CDR3 length equals 14 residues. Trimming removed 3 bases from V and 2 bases from J, with 11 bases in between.

This clone has just a few counts. This sequence joins TRBV3-1 (or the pseudogene TRBV3-2) and TRBJ2-5, with D unresolved. Trimming cost V 0 bases and J 1 base, with 3 bases left between them. Germline CDR1 is LGHDT and CDR2 is YNNKEL (reference sequence). The CDR3 consists of 13 residues. The CDR3 sequence is CASSQDFQETQYF. The DNA of the CDR3 is TGTGCCAGCAGCCAAGACTTCCAAGAGACCCAGTACTTC.

The chain links TRBV10-3 to TRBJ2-5; D gene uncertain. Trimming took off 5 bases at V and 3 bases at J, with 7 bases between the two ends. The germline V gene has CDR1 ENHRY and CDR2 SYGVKD. This CDR3 spans 12 amino acids. The CDR3 bases are TGTGCCATCAGTCATACTGAAGAGACCCAGTACTTC. Residues: CAISHTEETQYF.

CDR3 sequence: CASSQLPSFTDTQYF. CDR3 nucleotide sequence: TGTGCCAGCAGCCAGTTACCTAGCTTCACAGATACGCAGTATTTT. The rearrangement links TRBV3-1 (or the pseudogene TRBV3-2) to TRBJ2-3, with D perhaps matching TRBD2 (5 bases). The germline V and J ends were trimmed by 3 bases and 2 bases, with 12 bases remaining between them. This CDR3 region has 15 residues. Germline V gene data show CDR1 as LGHDT and CDR2 as YNNKEL (reference sequence).

The chain uses TRBV19 and TRBJ1-4; 7 bases are a match to TRBD1. Per germline, CDR1 LNHDA and CDR2 SQIVND (reference sequence). The V gene end was trimmed by 1 base and the J gene end by 8 bases; junction bases not matched to a gene: 13. CDR3 length: 17 amino acids. The CDR3 reads CASSIAVLRDSGEKLFF. The CDR3 DNA is TGTGCCAGTAGTATAGCGGTACTCCGGGACAGCGGGGAAAAACTGTTTTTT.

The chain uses TRBV9 and TRBJ1-2, with 11 bases aligning to TRBD1. The CDR3 is 15 amino acids. Germline loops: CDR1 SGDLS, CDR2 YYNGEE. V shed 3 bases, J shed 8 bases, and the junction held 9 bases outside the gene matches. This chain's CDR3 is CASSGTGTGGGGYTF. The CDR3 DNA is TGTGCCAGCAGCGGTACCGGGACAGGGGGTGGCGGCTACACCTTC.